This TCR beta chain stems from a study of T cell repertoires in cytomegalovirus infection. Study-wide context: CMV infection together with matching HLA type was indicated by public TCR beta signatures.

TCRdb redid the calling of the reads with MiXCR, one entry per CDR3 protein. Seen here are a few hundred thousand distinct CDR3 sequences, less than 30% observed once, and the top ten hold about 12%. The CDR3 is 12 amino acids. V gave up 6 bases and J gave up 5 bases, with 10 bases separating them. Germline V gene lookup returns CDR1 MNHNY and CDR2 SVGAGI (reference sequence). Study-wide results and caveats: Cumulative public TCR beta family frequency identified carriers of CMV plus the relevant HLA.

On this clonotype: What it binds is not known.

The TCR sequence derives from a human donor in good health (CMV status not recorded). Some clones in this sample may be carry-over from other donors' samples. Sequencing was carried out using PBMCs. The chain links TRBV6-6 to TRBJ1-2, with D uncertain. CDR3 loop: CASRPRDYGYTF. DNA for the CDR3: TGTGCCAGCAGGCCCCGTGATTATGGCTACACCTTC.